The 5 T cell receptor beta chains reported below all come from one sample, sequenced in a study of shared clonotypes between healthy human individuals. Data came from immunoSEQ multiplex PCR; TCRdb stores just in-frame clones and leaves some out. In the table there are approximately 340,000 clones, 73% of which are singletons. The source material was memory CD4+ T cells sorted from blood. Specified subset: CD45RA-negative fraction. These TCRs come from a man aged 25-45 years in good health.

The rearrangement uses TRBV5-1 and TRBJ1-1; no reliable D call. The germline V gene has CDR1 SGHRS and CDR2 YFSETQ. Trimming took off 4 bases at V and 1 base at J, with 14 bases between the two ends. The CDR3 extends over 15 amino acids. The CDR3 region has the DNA TGCGCCAGCAGCCTGAAGGCGGGAGGGAACACTGAAGCTTTCTTT. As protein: CASSLKAGGNTEAFF.

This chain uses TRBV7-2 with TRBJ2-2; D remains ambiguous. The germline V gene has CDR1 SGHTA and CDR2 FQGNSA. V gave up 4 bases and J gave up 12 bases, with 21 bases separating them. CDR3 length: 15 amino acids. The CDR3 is CASSSRGHAGTKLFF. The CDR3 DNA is TGTGCCAGCAGCTCGCGTGGCCACGCCGGCACGAAGCTGTTTTTT.

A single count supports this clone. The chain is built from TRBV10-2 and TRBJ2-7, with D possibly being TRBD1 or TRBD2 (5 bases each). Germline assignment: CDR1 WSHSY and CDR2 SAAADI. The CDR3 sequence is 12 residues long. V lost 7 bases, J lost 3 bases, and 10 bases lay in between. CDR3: CASKGSRYEQYF. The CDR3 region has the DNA TGCGCCAGCAAGGGGAGCCGCTACGAGCAGTACTTC.

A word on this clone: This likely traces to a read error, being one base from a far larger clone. The CDR3 DNA is TGCGCCAGCAGAGTTCAGGCGGGATCTGGAAGCACCATATATTTT. Translation gives CASRVQAGSGSTIYF. V gene TRBV4-1 combines with J gene TRBJ1-3; no reliable D call. Germline CDR1 is MGHRA and CDR2 is YSYEKL. This CDR3 region has 15 residues.

The CDR3 coding sequence is TGTGCCAGCAGTGCGGGTAACAGGGGGTTCTCCTACGAGCAGTACTTC. Protein: CASSAGNRGFSYEQYF. The chain joins TRBV6-1 to TRBJ2-7; TRBD1 agrees at 8 bases. V dropped 4 bases and J dropped 0; count of bases not matched to a gene: 8. Germline CDR1 reads MNHNS; CDR2 reads SASEGT. CDR3 length: 16 residues.